These T cell receptor beta chains were read from a single sample in a study of Ad26.COV2.S vaccination and SARS-CoV-2 variants. Sequenced by immunoSEQ multiplex PCR; TCRdb stores in-frame clones only, minus some. The sample consists of 440,000 or so clones, about 88% of them appearing once. The sequencing here drew on peripheral blood, taken in a trial of Ad26.COV2.S vaccine versus placebo. These receptors originate from a person aged 18 to 59 who received the Ad26.COV2.S COVID-19 vaccine or a placebo. CDR3s include the opening cysteine and the closing phenylalanine or tryptophan. D genes are given only for firm matches. Size tells how often a clone was seen (once, few, many) or the class of an expanded clone, and some rows leave it out.

clone size	D gene	V gene	J gene	CDR3 DNA	CDR3 protein
NA	NA	TRBV12-3/TRBV12-4	TRBJ2-7	TGTGCCAGCAGTGGGACTGCAGGCTACGAGCAGTACTTC	CASSGTAGYEQYF
NA	NA	TRBV6-5	TRBJ1-2	TGTGCCAGCAGGGATTGGACAGTTGGCTACACCTTC	CASRDWTVGYTF
NA	TRBD1	TRBV5-5	TRBJ2-7	TGTGCCAGCAGCTCTGACAGGGAACTAACCTACGAGCAGTACTTC	CASSSDRELTYEQYF
NA	NA	TRBV9	TRBJ2-5	TGTGCCAGCAGCGTAGGACCGATAATGCAAGAGACCCAGTACTTC	CASSVGPIMQETQYF
NA	NA	TRBV5-1	TRBJ2-1	TGCGCCAGCAGCTCCGAAAGCTCCTACAATGAGCAGTTCTTC	CASSSESSYNEQFF
NA	NA	TRBV27	TRBJ2-3	TGTGCCAGCAGAAGCAGCACAGATACGCAGTATTTT	CASRSSTDTQYF
few	NA	TRBV10-1	TRBJ1-5	TGCGCCAGCAGGGACGAGGCCCCCAGCAATCAGCCCCAGCATTTT	CASRDEAPSNQPQHF
NA	NA	TRBV19	TRBJ2-1	TGTGCCAGTAGTACCCATGGTACCCCTAACTCCTACAATGAGCAGTTCTTC	CASSTHGTPNSYNEQFF
NA	TRBD1	TRBV19	TRBJ2-7	TGTGCCAGTAGTAATCCTGGGACAGGGCAGTTCTACGAGCAGTACTTC	CASSNPGTGQFYEQYF
NA	NA	TRBV20-1	TRBJ2-6	TGCAGTGCTAGTTATGGGCTTTCCGGGGCCAACGTCCTGACTTTC	CSASYGLSGANVLTF
NA	NA	TRBV7-3	TRBJ2-3	TGTGCCAGCAGCCAGGGGCTGGGCCCAGATACGCAGTATTTT	CASSQGLGPDTQYF
NA	NA	TRBV2	TRBJ2-7	TGTGCCAGCGAAAGGTCCCAGGGAACCTCCTACGAGCAGTACTTC	CASERSQGTSYEQYF
NA	NA	TRBV18	TRBJ2-7	TGTGCCAGCTCCCCAGAGGACAGCTACGAGCAGTACTTC	CASSPEDSYEQYF
NA	NA	TRBV7-9	TRBJ1-2	TGTGCCAGCAGACTCAATTTTCCGGGGCCAACTAACTATGGCTACACCTTC	CASRLNFPGPTNYGYTF
NA	TRBD2	TRBV9	TRBJ2-1	TGTGCCAGCAGCTCACAAGAACTAGCGGGGGTATTTGAGCAGTTCTTC	CASSSQELAGVFEQFF
once	NA	TRBV11-2	TRBJ2-7	TGTGCCAGCAGGGGGCCGCAGGGGGGCTACGAGCAGTACTTC	CASRGPQGGYEQYF
once	TRBD2	TRBV6-5	TRBJ2-1	TGTGCCAGCAGACCCCACGGGGGGGCCTACAATGAGCAGTTCTTC	CASRPHGGAYNEQFF
NA	NA	TRBV9	TRBJ2-2	TGTGCCAGCAGCCCACGGCCCGGGAATGCCGGGGAGCTGTTTTTT	CASSPRPGNAGELFF
NA	NA	TRBV2	TRBJ2-3	TGTGCCAGCCGGTTTTCGACCACAGATACGCAGTATTTT	CASRFSTTDTQYF
NA	NA	TRBV2	TRBJ1-1	TGTGCCAGCAGGCAGGGTAGCTCTGAAGCTTTCTTT	CASRQGSSEAFF
NA	TRBD1	TRBV2	TRBJ1-5	TGTGCCAGCAGTCGACCCAAATTTGAACAGGGGTTGGCTCAGCCCCAGCATTTT	CASSRPKFEQGLAQPQHF
NA	NA	TRBV6-6	TRBJ2-7	TGTGCCAGCAGTAGGGACTCGGACTCCTACGAGCAGTACTTC	CASSRDSDSYEQYF
NA	NA	TRBV14	TRBJ2-7	TGTGCCAGCAGCCAAGATCTGGGGGCCGGGTACGAGCAGTACTTC	CASSQDLGAGYEQYF
NA	NA	TRBV9	TRBJ1-1	TGTGCCAGCAGCGGAAGTGACGGGCAAACTGAAGCTTTCTTT	CASSGSDGQTEAFF
NA	NA	TRBV16	TRBJ1-5	TGTGCCAGCAGCCAATCGGACCATAGCAATCAGCCCCAGCATTTT	CASSQSDHSNQPQHF
NA	TRBD1	TRBV23-1	TRBJ1-5	TGCGCCAGCAGTCAATCGTTTATGTTGGCAGGGGGTCAGCAGGAGCCGGGTTACAATCAGCCCCAGCATTTT	CASSQSFMLAGGQQEPGYNQPQHF
NA	NA	TRBV9	TRBJ1-6	TGTGCCAGCAGTCCTAAGGGGGGCGCCTATAATTCACCCCTCCACTTT	CASSPKGGAYNSPLHF
NA	TRBD1	TRBV14	TRBJ2-3	TGTGCCAGCAGTGTCTGGACAGGAGATTCCTATAGCACAGATACGCAGTATTTT	CASSVWTGDSYSTDTQYF
NA	TRBD1	TRBV9	TRBJ2-7	TGTGCCAGCAGCGGAACCGGGACAGGGCCCTACGAGCAGTACTTC	CASSGTGTGPYEQYF
NA	TRBD1	TRBV7-2	TRBJ2-1	TGTGCCAGCAGCTTAGCCGCGGGACAGGAGTTCTTC	CASSLAAGQEFF
NA	NA	TRBV6-5	TRBJ2-2	TGTGCCAGCAGTTACACCCAAGGGGGGACCGGGGAGCTGTTTTTT	CASSYTQGGTGELFF
NA	TRBD1	TRBV11-2	TRBJ1-1	TGTGCCAGCAGCATTTACAGGGGGGGGGCCACTGAAGCTTTCTTT	CASSIYRGGATEAFF
NA	TRBD2	TRBV28	TRBJ2-5	TGTGCCAGCAGTTTGAGGAACGGACTAGCGGAAGAAGAGACCCAGTACTTC	CASSLRNGLAEEETQYF
NA	NA	TRBV27	TRBJ2-7	TGTGCCAGCAAAAATCGGGCGGGGATCTACGAGCAGTACTTC	CASKNRAGIYEQYF
NA	NA	TRBV28	TRBJ2-7	TGTGCCAGCAGTACTCCGTACGAGCAGTACTTC	CASSTPYEQYF
NA	TRBD2	TRBV9	TRBJ2-5	TGTGCCAGCAGCGTAAAGCGGGGGGGCTTGGAGACCCAGTACTTC	CASSVKRGGLETQYF
NA	NA	TRBV6-1	TRBJ2-7	TGTGCCAGCAGTGAAGTACGGAGGTACGAGCAGTACTTC	CASSEVRRYEQYF
once	NA	TRBV11-2	TRBJ2-5	TGTGCCAGCAGCCGACAAGAGACCCAGTACTTC	CASSRQETQYF
NA	TRBD1	TRBV19	TRBJ1-5	TGTGCCAGTAGTCCTTTCAGGGGGCACCAGCCCCAGCATTTT	CASSPFRGHQPQHF
once	NA	TRBV6-6	TRBJ2-7	TGTGCCAGCAGCCAGGGCCCTCCCGAGCAGTACTTC	CASSQGPPEQYF
NA	TRBD1	TRBV6-5	TRBJ1-5	TGTGCCAGCAGTTACGGACAGGGAGGCAATCAGCCCCAGCATTTT	CASSYGQGGNQPQHF
NA	TRBD2	TRBV4-1	TRBJ2-7	TGCGCCAGCAGCCAACCTACTAGCGGGGCTTACGAGCAGTACTTC	CASSQPTSGAYEQYF
few	NA	TRBV7-3	TRBJ2-7	TGTGCCAGCAGCCCCCAACCTCGAGCGTACTTC	CASSPQPRAYF
few	NA	TRBV3-1/TRBV3-2	TRBJ2-7	TGTGCCAGCAGCATCCGGGACAATTTGGGGCAGTACTTC	CASSIRDNLGQYF
NA	NA	TRBV30	TRBJ1-1	TGTGCCTGGACAGGGTGGCGGGGCACTGAAGCTTTCTTT	CAWTGWRGTEAFF
NA	NA	TRBV29-1	TRBJ2-5	TGCAGCGTTGAAGATCCATGGGTGCAAGAGACCCAGTACTTC	CSVEDPWVQETQYF
NA	TRBD1	TRBV6-2/TRBV6-3	TRBJ2-1	TGTGCCAGCAGTTATAGGGGACAGGGTATCAACAATGAGCAGTTCTTC	CASSYRGQGINNEQFF
few	NA	TRBV2	TRBJ2-2	TGTGCCAGCAGTAGGGACTTCGGCCCGGGGGAGCTGTTTTTT	CASSRDFGPGELFF
NA	NA	TRBV5-1	TRBJ1-1	TGCGCCAGCAGCTTACCGGACAAGAACACTGAAGCTTTCTTT	CASSLPDKNTEAFF